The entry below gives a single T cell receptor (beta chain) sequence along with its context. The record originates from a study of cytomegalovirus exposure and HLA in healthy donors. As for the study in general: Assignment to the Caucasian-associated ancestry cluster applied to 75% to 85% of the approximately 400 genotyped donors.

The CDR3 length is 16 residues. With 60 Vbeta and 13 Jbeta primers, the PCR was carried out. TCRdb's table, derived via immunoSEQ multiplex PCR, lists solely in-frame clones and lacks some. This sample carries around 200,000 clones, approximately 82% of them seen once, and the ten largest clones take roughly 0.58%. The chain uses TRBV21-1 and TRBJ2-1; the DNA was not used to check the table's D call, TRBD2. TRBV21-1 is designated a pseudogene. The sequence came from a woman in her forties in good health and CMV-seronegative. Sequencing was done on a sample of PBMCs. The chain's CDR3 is CASRSIRDSPHNEQFF. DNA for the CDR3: TGTGCCAGCAGGAGCATCCGGGACTCGCCCCACAATGAGCAGTTCTTC.